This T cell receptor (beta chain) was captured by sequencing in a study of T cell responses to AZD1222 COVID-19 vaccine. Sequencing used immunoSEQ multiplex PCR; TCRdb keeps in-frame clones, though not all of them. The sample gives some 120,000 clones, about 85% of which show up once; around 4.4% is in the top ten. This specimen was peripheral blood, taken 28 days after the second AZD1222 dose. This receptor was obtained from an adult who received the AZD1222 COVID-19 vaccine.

The CDR3 nucleotides are TGTGCCAGCAGACGGGACCCCCTACAGGGGTTGAACACTGAAGCTTTCTTT. Translation gives CASRRDPLQGLNTEAFF. The V and J genes are TRBV28 and TRBJ1-1; TRBD1 matches at 7 bases. The CDR3 loop spans 17 amino acids. Germline CDR1 and CDR2: MDHEN and SYDVKM. Trimming removed 6 bases from V and 0 bases from J; junction bases left unmatched: 13.